The 8 T cell receptor beta chains reported below all come from one sample, sequenced in a study of blood T cells in healthy people across ages. Next came a second PCR, run for about 7 to 12 cycles, which used a sample-barcoded 5' primer along with a J-beta primer mix. TCRdb itself ran the 5' RACE reads through MiXCR, one entry per CDR3 protein. The sample shows 920,000 or so distinct CDR3 sequences, 40% to 45% of them seen only once. Sequenced input: blood. The receptors were gathered from a woman in her fifties or sixties in good health.

This clonotype was observed a handful of times. This sequence joins TRBV6-1 and TRBJ1-4, with D possibly being TRBD1 (6 bases). The V end lost 4 bases, the J end lost 7 bases, and 13 bases lay between the germline ends. CDR3 length: 14 amino acids. Germline V gives CDR1 MNHNS, CDR2 SASEGT. The CDR3 DNA reads as TGTGCCAGCAGTGCACAGGGTGTAGGTGAAAAACTGTTTTTT. Translated: CASSAQGVGEKLFF.

The CDR3 DNA reads TGCAGCGTTGATCTAGCGGGAGGGCCGGATGAGCAGTTCTTC. Translated: CSVDLAGGPDEQFF. The chain joins TRBV29-1 to TRBJ2-1; 12 bases agree with TRBD2. In germline, CDR1 is SQVTM, CDR2 ANQGSEA. The CDR3 runs to 14 residues. V shed 3 bases and J 8 bases; nucleotides not matched to a gene: 5.

This chain joins TRBV12-3 or TRBV12-4 and TRBJ2-4; D call uncertain. The J call is in doubt because the DNA end fits TRBJ2-5 better. CDR3 size: 15 residues. CDR3 bases: TGTGCCAGCAGTTTCTCAAATAACAGACAAGAGACCCAGTACTTC. This sequence encodes CASSFSNNRQETQYF.

CDR3 residues: CASGGGTYNEQFF. In nucleotides, the CDR3 is TGTGCGAGTGGCGGCGGGACCTACAATGAGCAGTTCTTC. This chain uses TRBV6-5 with TRBJ2-1; weak D call: TRBD2 (6 bases). This CDR3 region has 13 residues. From germline, CDR1 is MNHEY and CDR2 SVGAGI.

The chain recombines TRBV6-5 with TRBJ2-7, with TRBD2 matching over 7 bases. Germline lookup yields CDR1 MNHEY and CDR2 SVGAGI. The junction had 4 bases not matched to a gene; V was cut back by 2 bases and J by 3 bases. The CDR3 has 14 residues. The DNA of the CDR3 is TGTGCCAGCAGTTACGGGAGGGCCTACTACGAGCAGTACTTC. Translating gives CASSYGRAYYEQYF.

This rearrangement joins TRBV3-1 to TRBJ2-4; D not resolved. The J call may be incorrect, as the DNA end agrees better with TRBJ2-7. CDR1 and CDR2 (germline): LGHDT, YNNKEL (reference sequence). The length of the CDR3 is 14 residues. In nucleotides, the CDR3 is TGTGCCAGCAGCCAAAGCGTAGCATCCTACGAGCAGTACTTC. Its translation is CASSQSVASYEQYF.

The gene calls are TRBV2 and TRBJ2-1; unclear D gene. The CDR3 spans 14 residues. Germline lookup yields CDR1 SNHLY and CDR2 FYNNEI. V was pared by 3 bases and J by 2 bases, with 8 bases between. The CDR3 region has the DNA TGTGCCAGCAGTGATACCCTAACCTACAATGAGCAGTTCTTC. It codes for CASSDTLTYNEQFF.

The V call is TRBV4-1, the J call TRBJ2-3; D gene ambiguous. CDR1 and CDR2 from the germline V gene are MGHRA and YSYEKL. The length of the CDR3 is 15 residues. The V gene lost 1 base and the J gene lost 0 bases, with 8 bases spanning the gap. CDR3 nucleotides: TGCGCCAGCAGCCAAGTAATCGGAAGCACAGATACGCAGTATTTT. Its protein is CASSQVIGSTDTQYF.